The clone carrying this T cell receptor (beta chain) was seen a handful of times. Its antigen is not known. This sample was taken from a study of T cells in Graves' hyperthyroidism and ophthalmopathy. From germline, CDR1 is LNHDA and CDR2 SQIVND (reference sequence). V was pared by 5 bases and J by 5 bases, with 12 bases between. The CDR3 runs 13 residues. Study conclusions and caveats: Most thyroid clonotypes with frequency above 0.001 were detected in blood. Model-based prediction identified ophthalmopathy a median about 6 months prior to its onset.

Participants, patients aged 18 to 65, had newly diagnosed hyperthyroidism with a duration under 2 months. Extraction of PBMCs used roughly 9.4 ml of fresh peripheral blood. Authors of the study amplified TCR beta CDR3 regions from RNA transcripts. When the TCR CDR3 underwent first-round RT-PCR, the HTBI primer set was used. TCRdb processed the multiplex PCR reads anew with MiXCR; each CDR3 protein has one entry. The sample has around 440,000 distinct CDR3 sequences, 15% to 19% seen once. V gene TRBV19 combines with J gene TRBJ1-2; D unresolved. Material: blood. This clonotype originated in a woman under 30 with Graves' hyperthyroidism. Written as DNA, the CDR3 is TGTGCCAGTAGTGCCGACTCCCGTTATGGCTACACCTTC. This gives the protein CASSADSRYGYTF.